One sample yielded the 3 T cell receptor beta chains listed below, sequenced in a study of blood T cells in healthy people across ages. A second PCR of roughly 6 to 12 cycles used a sample-barcoded 5' primer and a J-beta primer mix. TCRdb re-analysed the 5' RACE reads in MiXCR, keeping a single row per CDR3 protein. The repertoire holds hundreds of thousands of distinct CDR3 sequences, with roughly three fifths as singletons. Sequencing was carried out using blood. The receptors shown here come from a man aged 35 to 55 in good health.

This chain uses TRBV9 with TRBJ1-6; D perhaps matches TRBD1 (6 bases). CDR1 is SGDLS, CDR2 YYNGEE, per germline. Between the trimmed V and J ends, which lost 3 bases and 0 bases, there was a span of 22 bases. This CDR3 spans 20 amino acids. CDR3 loop: CASSARPGQFPSSYNSPLHF. Here the CDR3 DNA reads TGTGCCAGCAGCGCTCGCCCAGGACAGTTTCCGAGCTCCTATAATTCACCCCTCCACTTT.

The V and J genes are TRBV5-5 and TRBJ2-7; 9 bases are a match to TRBD1. V was pared by 6 bases and J by 6 bases, with 13 bases of the junction left unmatched. Germline values: CDR1 SGHKS, CDR2 YYEKEE (reference sequence). The CDR3 is 15 residues long. CDR3 bases: TGTGCCAGCACTTACCCGGGACAGGGCAATGGCGAGCAGTACTTC. Residues: CASTYPGQGNGEQYF.

The rearrangement joins TRBV3-1 to TRBJ1-1, with unresolved D. Germline CDR1 is LGHDT and CDR2 is YNNKEL (reference sequence). Trimming shortened V by 3 bases and J by 4 bases, and 9 bases separated the two germline ends. The CDR3 consists of 13 residues. The CDR3 spells CASSHGASTEAFF. In nucleotides, the CDR3 is TGTGCCAGCAGCCACGGAGCAAGCACTGAAGCTTTCTTT. Supplemented by reference TRBV3-1 and TRBJ1-1, the full variable domain reads DTAVSQTPKYLVTQMGNDKSIKCEQNLGHDTMYWYKQDSKKFLKIMFSYNNKELIINETVPNRFSPKSPDKAHLNLHINSLELGDSAVYFCASSHGASTEAFFGQGTRLTVV.